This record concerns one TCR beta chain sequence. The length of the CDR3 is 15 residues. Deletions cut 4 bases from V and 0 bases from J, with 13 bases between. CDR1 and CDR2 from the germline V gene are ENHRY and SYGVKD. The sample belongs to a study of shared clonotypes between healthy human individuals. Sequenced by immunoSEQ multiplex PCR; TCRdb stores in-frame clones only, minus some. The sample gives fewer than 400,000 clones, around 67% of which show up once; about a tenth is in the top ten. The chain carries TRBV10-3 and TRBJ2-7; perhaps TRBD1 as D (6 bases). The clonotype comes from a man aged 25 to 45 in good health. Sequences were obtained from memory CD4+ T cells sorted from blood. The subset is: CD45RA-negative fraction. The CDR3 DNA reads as TGTGCCATCAGTGTCCAGGGGTTGGGCTCCTACGAGCAGTACTTC. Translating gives CAISVQGLGSYEQYF.